This section outlines one TCR beta chain sequence together with its context. In the original analysis: Estimates of nucleated cell counts were drawn from the amplification of reference gene primers. The table came from immunoSEQ multiplex PCR; TCRdb's copy has only in-frame clones and leaves some out. V, J and clone size are those of that table, while D and trimming were read from the DNA. The sample contains approximately 260,000 clones, 84% of which appear only once. The record originates from a study of blood T cell repertoires in COVID-19. On the study more broadly: The samples span acute and convalescent COVID-19 from the United States, Italy and Spain. In each case, the material was cDNA or gDNA derived from T cells, B-cell-depleted T cells, or PBMCs.

The CDR3 is 15 amino acids. V shed 5 bases and J 5 bases; nucleotides not matched to a gene: 5. The germline CDR1 and CDR2 sequences are SNHLY and FYNNEI. The rearrangement links TRBV2 to TRBJ2-5; 13 nucleotides agree with TRBD2. The sequenced material came from peripheral blood. This sequence was found in a human donor in a cohort sampled during active COVID-19. The CDR3 loop is CASSSGTSGEETQYF. CDR3 DNA: TGTGCCAGCAGTAGCGGGACTAGCGGGGAGGAGACCCAGTACTTC.